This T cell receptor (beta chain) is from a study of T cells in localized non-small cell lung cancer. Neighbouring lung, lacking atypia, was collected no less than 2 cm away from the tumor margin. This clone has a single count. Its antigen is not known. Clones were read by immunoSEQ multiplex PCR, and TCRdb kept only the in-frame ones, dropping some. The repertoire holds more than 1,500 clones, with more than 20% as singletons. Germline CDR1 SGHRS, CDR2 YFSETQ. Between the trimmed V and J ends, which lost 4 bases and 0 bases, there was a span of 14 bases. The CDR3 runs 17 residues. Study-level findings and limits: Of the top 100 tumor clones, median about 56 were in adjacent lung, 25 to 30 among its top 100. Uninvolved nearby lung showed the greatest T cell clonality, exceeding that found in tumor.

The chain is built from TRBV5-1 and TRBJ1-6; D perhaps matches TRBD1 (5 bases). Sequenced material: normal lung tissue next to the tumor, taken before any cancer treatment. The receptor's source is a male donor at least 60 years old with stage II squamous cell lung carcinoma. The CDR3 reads CASSTRQISSYNSPLHF. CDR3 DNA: TGCGCCAGCAGCACCAGACAGATAAGCTCCTATAATTCACCCCTCCACTTT.